The 23 T cell receptor beta chains below were found in one sample sequenced in a study of diagnostic markers for celiac disease. TCRdb reprocessed the reads and keeps a single row for each CDR3 protein, giving no DNA. The sample's table shows some 4,000 distinct CDR3 sequences. Sequenced input: either unsorted cells or a sorted T cell fraction (not recorded which). The receptors originated from a human donor. This table probably holds off-target reads from a library built for another chain.

This CDR3 reads CSAQGANYGYTF. The rearrangement uses TRBV29-1 and TRBJ1-2; TCRdb's D gene call, TRBD1, goes unchecked for lack of DNA. This CDR3 has 12 amino acids. The germline V gene encodes CDR1 SQVTM and CDR2 ANQGSEA.

The rearrangement joins TRBV5-1 to TRBJ1-1; the TRBD1 assignment by TCRdb is unverifiable without DNA. Germline CDR1 reads SGHRS; CDR2 reads YFSETQ. This CDR3 has 15 residues. CDR3: CASSLKGASDTEAFF.

Its frequency marks this clonotype as large. The chain uses TRBV20-1 and TRBJ2-5; TCRdb's assignment of TRBD1 cannot be checked, as there is no DNA. This CDR3 spans 15 amino acids. From germline, CDR1 is DFQATT and CDR2 SNEGSKA (reference sequence). CDR3 sequence reads: CSATPGLGSGETQYF.

Judged by frequency, this clonotype is large. The chain links TRBV27 to TRBJ1-4; TCRdb calls TRBD1, which cannot be checked without DNA. Looked up from germline, CDR1 is MNHEY and CDR2 is SMNVEV (reference sequence). The CDR3 contains 16 residues. The chain's CDR3 is CASSLYFRDGNEKLFF.

V and J are TRBV7-9 and TRBJ2-1; checking the TCRdb D call of TRBD1 is not possible without DNA. This CDR3 has 18 amino acids. Germline values: CDR1 SEHNR, CDR2 FQNEAQ (reference sequence). CDR3 in amino acids: CASSSTRDRVALYNEQFF.

By frequency, this clonotype is medium-sized. This chain links TRBV20-1 with TRBJ2-7. The CDR3 is made up of 11 amino acids. Looked up from germline, CDR1 is DFQATT and CDR2 is SNEGSKA (reference sequence). The CDR3 protein is CSAYTGYEQYF.

In terms of frequency, this clonotype is medium-sized (0.01 to 0.1%). This chain connects TRBV7-6 to TRBJ1-3. CDR1 is SGHVS, CDR2 FNYEAQ, per germline. This CDR3 has 14 residues. The CDR3 sequence is CASSLHGAGNTIYF.

The CDR3 loop is CASDPSGTSGLGSYEQYF. The J gene is TRBJ2-7, the V gene TRBV10-3; TCRdb's assignment of TRBD2 cannot be checked, as there is no DNA. Germline V gene sequence: CDR1 ENHRY, CDR2 SYGVKD. This CDR3 has 18 amino acids.

The chain links TRBV5-4 to TRBJ1-2; TCRdb returns TRBD1, unconfirmable since there is no DNA. The CDR3 extends over 13 amino acids. Per germline, CDR1 SGHNT and CDR2 YYREEE (reference sequence). The CDR3 loop reads CASSSTGNYGYTF.

Judged by frequency, this clonotype is medium-sized. The rearrangement uses TRBV10-3 and TRBJ1-2; TCRdb's D call, TRBD1, is unchecked because there is no DNA. This CDR3 is built from 12 residues. Germline assignment: CDR1 ENHRY and CDR2 SYGVKD. CDR3 sequence: CAIRMSTYGYTF.

In terms of frequency, this clonotype is medium-sized. The CDR3 loop reads CASSLVQGASGFF. The chain uses TRBV12-3 or TRBV12-4 and TRBJ2-1; there is no DNA to check the TCRdb D call of TRBD2. The CDR3 spans 13 residues.

This chain connects TRBV20-1 to TRBJ2-1; the TCRdb D gene call, TRBD2, has no DNA to confirm it. Germline values: CDR1 DFQATT, CDR2 SNEGSKA (reference sequence). CDR3 size: 16 residues. The CDR3 protein is CSEGSGGGGSYNEQFF.

The chain has TRBV28 and TRBJ2-5; the TCRdb call, TRBD1, lacks DNA for checking. CDR1 and CDR2 (germline): MDHEN, SYDVKM. CDR3 size: 16 residues. CDR3 residues: CASTEGNRGFQETQYF.

The rearrangement joins TRBV9 to TRBJ2-5; TCRdb indicates TRBD1, and absent DNA this call remains unverified. The CDR3 is made up of 16 amino acids. Germline lookup yields CDR1 SGDLS and CDR2 YYNGEE. The CDR3 loop reads CASSPPSGGTEETQYF.

This clonotype is labeled medium-sized (0.01 to 0.1%) based on frequency. This chain uses TRBV20-1 with TRBJ1-1; with no DNA, the TCRdb D assignment of TRBD1 cannot be verified. The CDR3 is made up of 12 amino acids. In germline, CDR1 is DFQATT, CDR2 SNEGSKA (reference sequence). CDR3 amino acids: CSVGAGSTEAFF.

Its frequency marks this clonotype as medium-sized. V and J are TRBV20-1 and TRBJ2-6. Germline V gives CDR1 DFQATT, CDR2 SNEGSKA (reference sequence). The CDR3 has 14 residues. CDR3 protein: CSASYPSGANVLTF.

V gene TRBV29-1 combines with J gene TRBJ2-7. The germline gives CDR1 SQVTM, CDR2 ANQGSEA. This CDR3 is built from 11 residues. The CDR3 protein is CSVGDLLEQYF.

J is TRBJ1-2 and V is TRBV5-4; there is no DNA to check the TCRdb D call of TRBD1. CDR1 is SGHNT and CDR2 is YYREEE in the germline V gene (reference sequence). This CDR3 is built from 12 residues. The CDR3 sequence is CAMGGQFYGYTF.

This clonotype ranks as large in terms of frequency. This rearrangement joins TRBV2 to TRBJ1-5; TCRdb picks TRBD1, but there is no DNA to check that call. CDR3 length: 15 residues. Per germline, CDR1 SNHLY and CDR2 FYNNEI. CDR3 residues: CASSEERQGIQPQHF. The whole variable domain, remainder taken from reference TRBV2 and TRBJ1-5, is EPEVTQTPSHQVTQMGQEVILRCVPISNHLYFYWYRQILGQKVEFLVSFYNNEISEKSEIFDDQFSVERPDGSNFTLKIRSTKLEDSAMYFCASSEERQGIQPQHFGDGTRLSIL.

By frequency, this clonotype registers medium-sized. The V and J genes are TRBV7-2 and TRBJ1-3. The CDR3 loop spans 14 amino acids. CDR1 and CDR2 (germline): SGHTA, FQGNSA. CDR3: CASSLHSSGNTIYF.

The V gene is TRBV6-1, the J gene TRBJ1-5; the TCRdb call, TRBD1, lacks DNA for checking. The CDR3 is 15 residues long. Per germline, CDR1 MNHNS and CDR2 SASEGT. CDR3 amino acids: CASRSRQASNQPQHF.

V gene TRBV15 combines with J gene TRBJ1-2; TCRdb calls TRBD1, which cannot be checked without DNA. The V gene's germline CDR1 is LNHNV and CDR2 YYDKDF (reference sequence). The CDR3 runs to 17 residues. The CDR3 is CATSRDGRDRANYGYTF.

This clonotype is medium-sized (0.01 to 0.1%) by frequency. The chain carries TRBV2 and TRBJ1-5; the TCRdb D gene call, TRBD1, has no DNA to confirm it. CDR1 and CDR2 from the germline V gene are SNHLY and FYNNEI. The CDR3 consists of 14 residues. The CDR3 loop reads CASSGTGEDQPQHF.